These 2 T cell receptor beta chains were sequenced from one sample in a study of T cell responses to AZD1222 COVID-19 vaccine. Only in-frame clones appear in the TCRdb table, and some are missing; sequencing was by immunoSEQ multiplex PCR. The sample has some 110,000 clones, about 88% seen once. The specimen was peripheral blood, collected on day 0 of AZD1222 vaccination. The receptor set was obtained from an adult in good health.

V gene TRBV5-1 combines with J gene TRBJ1-2, with TRBD1 matching 7 bases. The CDR3 spans 14 residues. With V trimmed by 4 bases and J by 6 bases, 9 bases remained unmatched. Germline CDR1 and CDR2: SGHRS and YFSETQ. The CDR3 sequence is CASSRGPGRNGYTF. CDR3 in DNA: TGCGCCAGCAGCAGGGGGCCGGGACGAAATGGCTACACCTTC.

The V call is TRBV3-1 (or the pseudogene TRBV3-2), the J call TRBJ2-5; D uncertain. The ends were cut back, 5 bases at V and 2 bases at J, with 6 bases in the middle. Germline CDR1 is LGHDT and CDR2 is YNNKEL (reference sequence). The CDR3 covers 12 residues. CDR3 region: CASSGDQETQYF. CDR3 in DNA: TGTGCCAGCAGCGGGGATCAAGAGACCCAGTACTTC.